A selection of T cell receptor beta chains follows, all from one sample in a study of T cells in Graves' hyperthyroidism and ophthalmopathy. From the multiplex PCR reads, TCRdb called clonotypes with MiXCR, one entry per CDR3 protein. The sample holds fewer than 350,000 distinct CDR3 sequences; roughly a fifth are singletons and the top ten take under 40%. The source material was blood. Source of these receptors: a man between 45 and 60 years old with Graves' ophthalmopathy. Each CDR3 is given with its conserved first and last residue. The D gene is left open where the match is weak. Size is omitted from some rows. Given values are once, few, many or a class for expanded clones.

clone size	D gene	CDR3 length	V gene	J gene	CDR3 protein	CDR3 DNA
.	.	17	TRBV20-1	TRBJ2-3	CSARAARGIVDRNAQYF	TGCAGTGCTAGAGCAGCGCGGGGCATCGTAGATAGGAACGCGCAGTATTTT
many	TRBD2	15	TRBV20-1	TRBJ2-1	CSASRTSGLYNEQFF	TGCAGTGCTTCCCGGACTAGCGGGCTTTACAATGAGCAGTTCTTC
many	TRBD1	14	TRBV20-1	TRBJ1-1	CSAPRTGSNTEAFF	TGCAGTGCTCCTCGGACAGGGTCGAACACTGAAGCTTTCTTT
.	TRBD2	14	TRBV28	TRBJ2-1	CASSFSSGNNEQFF	TGTGCCAGCAGTTTCTCTAGCGGGAACAATGAGCAGTTCTTC
.	.	16	TRBV4-3	TRBJ1-2	CASSQDRQTIVYGYTF	TGCGCCAGCAGCCAAGATCGTCAGACAATAGTTTATGGCTACACCTTC
once	TRBD2	16	TRBV24-1	TRBJ2-1	CATSDLTLAGENEQFF	TGTGCCACCAGTGATTTAACGCTAGCGGGAGAGAATGAGCAGTTCTTC
.	TRBD1	13	TRBV6-2/TRBV6-3	TRBJ1-5	CASRGQGFVPQHF	TGTGCCAGTAGAGGACAGGGTTTCGTGCCCCAGCATTTT
.	TRBD2	15	TRBV10-1	TRBJ2-7	CASSESLAGGYEQYF	TGCGCCAGCAGTGAGTCGCTAGCGGGAGGGTACGAGCAGTACTTC
.	.	13	TRBV5-1	TRBJ1-1	CASSRVRSTEAFF	TGCGCCAGCAGCCGGGTGAGGAGCACTGAAGCTTTCTTT
.	.	13	TRBV18	TRBJ2-5	CASSPVLAETQYF	TGTGCCAGCTCACCGGTATTAGCGGAGACCCAGTACTTC
few	.	16	TRBV15	TRBJ2-1	CATSRDLGAQRAEQFF	TGTGCCACCAGCAGAGATCTTGGTGCGCAAAGGGCTGAGCAGTTCTTC
few	.	13	TRBV28	TRBJ1-2	CASSLQQRDGYTF	TGTGCCAGCAGTCTTCAGCAGCGCGATGGCTACACCTTC
.	.	16	TRBV9	TRBJ2-2	CASSPRTLAGTGELFF	TGTGCCAGCAGCCCTCGGACGCTAGCCGGCACCGGGGAGCTGTTTTTT
few	TRBD2	15	TRBV6-2/TRBV6-3	TRBJ2-1	CASNLLAGTYNEQFF	TGTGCCAGCAACCTATTAGCGGGGACCTACAATGAGCAGTTCTTC
few	TRBD1	15	TRBV5-4	TRBJ2-1	CASSPPQQGANEQFF	TGTGCCAGCAGCCCGCCGCAACAGGGGGCGAATGAGCAGTTCTTC
many	TRBD1	13	TRBV20-1	TRBJ1-1	CSAVGQVLSGAFF	TGCAGTGCTGTGGGACAGGTCCTTTCAGGAGCTTTCTTT
.	.	13	TRBV28	TRBJ1-3	CASSEGAGNTIYF	TGTGCCAGCAGTGAAGGCGCTGGAAACACCATATATTTT
.	.	12	TRBV24-1	TRBJ2-1	CATSDSLAEQFF	TGTGCCACCAGTGATTCCCTGGCTGAGCAGTTCTTC
many	TRBD1	16	TRBV2	TRBJ1-2	CASSETTGWANYGYTF	TGTGCCAGCAGTGAGACGACAGGGTGGGCTAACTATGGCTACACCTTC
many	TRBD1	14	TRBV9	TRBJ2-1	CASSVGTGYNEQFF	TGTGCCAGCAGCGTCGGGACAGGGTACAATGAGCAGTTCTTC
many	.	15	TRBV2	TRBJ1-5	CASRTTENSNQPQHF	TGTGCCAGCAGAACGACCGAAAATAGCAATCAGCCCCAGCATTTT
many	.	15	TRBV5-1	TRBJ2-1	CASSAASTGYNEQFF	TGCGCCAGCAGCGCAGCTTCGACTGGCTACAATGAGCAGTTCTTC
few	.	15	TRBV12-3/TRBV12-4	TRBJ2-3	CASAPFAGLTDTQYF	TGTGCCAGCGCACCCTTTGCGGGACTCACAGATACGCAGTATTTT
many	TRBD1	14	TRBV6-1	TRBJ1-3	CASSARDRADTIYF	TGTGCCAGCAGTGCCCGGGACAGGGCGGACACCATATATTTT
many	.	15	TRBV18	TRBJ1-2	CASSPPLDPLFGYTF	TGTGCCAGCTCACCACCTTTGGACCCGCTATTTGGCTACACCTTC
many	.	14	TRBV29-1	TRBJ2-3	CSVEDRAGTDTQYF	TGCAGCGTTGAAGACAGGGCGGGCACAGATACGCAGTATTTT
.	.	14	TRBV2	TRBJ1-2	CASAGTTSRYGYTF	TGTGCCAGCGCCGGGACGACCTCCCGATATGGCTACACCTTC
few	.	15	TRBV29-1	TRBJ2-7	CSVEEGDTFSYEQYF	TGCAGCGTTGAAGAAGGGGACACCTTCTCCTACGAGCAGTACTTC
few	.	14	TRBV20-1	TRBJ2-7	CSARGHAASYEQYF	TGCAGTGCAAGAGGACACGCTGCTTCCTACGAGCAGTACTTC
once	.	15	TRBV19	TRBJ1-5	CASSIVGRRDQPQHF	TGTGCCAGTAGTATAGTGGGCAGGAGGGATCAGCCCCAGCATTTT
.	.	16	TRBV28	TRBJ1-5	CASSLPTGLTNQPQHF	TGTGCCAGCAGTTTACCTACAGGGTTAACTAATCAGCCCCAGCATTTT
.	TRBD1	14	TRBV11-2	TRBJ2-7	CASSINRGRFEQYF	TGTGCCAGTAGTATAAACAGGGGGCGTTTCGAGCAGTACTTC
.	TRBD1	16	TRBV24-1	TRBJ2-1	CATSDSTGWSYNEQFF	TGTGCCACCAGTGATTCGACAGGGTGGTCCTACAATGAGCAGTTCTTC
.	.	16	TRBV24-1	TRBJ2-2	CATSDWGRGDTGELFF	TGTGCCACCAGTGATTGGGGCAGGGGGGACACCGGGGAGCTGTTTTTT
few	TRBD2	13	TRBV29-1	TRBJ2-2	CSGGGGYTGELFF	TGCAGCGGGGGGGGGGGATACACCGGGGAGCTGTTTTTT
many	TRBD2	13	TRBV7-2	TRBJ2-7	CASSPLAGSEQYF	TGTGCCAGCAGCCCATTAGCGGGAAGCGAGCAGTACTTC
.	TRBD2	15	TRBV4-2	TRBJ2-2	CASSQEGGRAGELFF	TGTGCCAGCAGCCAAGAAGGCGGGAGGGCCGGGGAGCTGTTTTTT
.	TRBD1	15	TRBV7-3	TRBJ2-7	CASSTTGGSGYEQYF	TGTGCCAGCAGCACTACAGGGGGGAGTGGGTACGAGCAGTACTTC
.	.	16	TRBV12-3/TRBV12-4	TRBJ2-4	CASSLAPQIAKNIQYF	TGTGCCAGCAGTTTAGCCCCACAGATAGCCAAAAACATTCAGTACTTC
many	.	12	TRBV7-3	TRBJ2-1	CASSSPGLAQFF	TGTGCCAGCAGCTCTCCGGGACTGGCGCAGTTCTTC
many	TRBD1	16	TRBV28	TRBJ2-5	CASSPIWGQGQETQYF	TGTGCCAGCAGTCCTATCTGGGGACAGGGCCAAGAGACCCAGTACTTC
.	.	15	TRBV20-1	TRBJ1-1	CSATQSLIMNTEAFF	TGCAGTGCCACCCAGAGCTTGATTATGAACACTGAAGCTTTCTTT
.	.	13	TRBV28	TRBJ2-4	CATLETAKNIQYF	TGTGCCACCTTAGAGACAGCAAAAAACATTCAGTACTTC